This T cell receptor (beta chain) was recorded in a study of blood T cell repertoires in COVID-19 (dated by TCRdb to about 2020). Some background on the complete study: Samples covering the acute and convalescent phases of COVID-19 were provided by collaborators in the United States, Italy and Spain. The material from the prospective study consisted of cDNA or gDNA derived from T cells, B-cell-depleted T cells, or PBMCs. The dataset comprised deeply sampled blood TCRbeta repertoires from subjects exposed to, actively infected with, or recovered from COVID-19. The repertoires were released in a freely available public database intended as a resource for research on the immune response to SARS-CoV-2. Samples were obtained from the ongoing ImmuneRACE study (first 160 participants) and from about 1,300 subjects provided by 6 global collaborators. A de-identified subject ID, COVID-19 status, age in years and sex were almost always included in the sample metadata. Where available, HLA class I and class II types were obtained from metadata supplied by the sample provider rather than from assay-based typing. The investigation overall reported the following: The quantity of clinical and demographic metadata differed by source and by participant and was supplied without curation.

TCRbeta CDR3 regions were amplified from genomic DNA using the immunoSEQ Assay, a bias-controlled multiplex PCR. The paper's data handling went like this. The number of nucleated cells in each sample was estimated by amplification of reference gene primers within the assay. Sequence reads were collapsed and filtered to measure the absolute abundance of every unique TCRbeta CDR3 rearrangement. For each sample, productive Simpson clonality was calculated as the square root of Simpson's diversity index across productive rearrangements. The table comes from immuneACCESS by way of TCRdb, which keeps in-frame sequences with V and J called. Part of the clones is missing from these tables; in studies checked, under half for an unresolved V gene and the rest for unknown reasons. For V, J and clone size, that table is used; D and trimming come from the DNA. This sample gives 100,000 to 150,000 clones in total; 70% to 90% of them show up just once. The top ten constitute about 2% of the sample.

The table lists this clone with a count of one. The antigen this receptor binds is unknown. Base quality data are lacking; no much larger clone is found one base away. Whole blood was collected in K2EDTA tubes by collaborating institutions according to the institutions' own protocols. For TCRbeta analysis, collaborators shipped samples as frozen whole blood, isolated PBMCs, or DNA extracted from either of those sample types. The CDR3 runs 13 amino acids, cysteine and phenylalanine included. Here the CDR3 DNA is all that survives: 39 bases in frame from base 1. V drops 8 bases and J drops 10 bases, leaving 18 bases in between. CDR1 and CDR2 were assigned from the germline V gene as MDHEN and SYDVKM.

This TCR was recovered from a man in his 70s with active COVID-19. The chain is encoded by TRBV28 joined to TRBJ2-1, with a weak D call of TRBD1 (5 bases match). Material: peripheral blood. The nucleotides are TGTGCCAGCCGGGCTCCCGGTAAGGGGGAGCAGTTCTTC. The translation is CASRAPGKGEQFF.